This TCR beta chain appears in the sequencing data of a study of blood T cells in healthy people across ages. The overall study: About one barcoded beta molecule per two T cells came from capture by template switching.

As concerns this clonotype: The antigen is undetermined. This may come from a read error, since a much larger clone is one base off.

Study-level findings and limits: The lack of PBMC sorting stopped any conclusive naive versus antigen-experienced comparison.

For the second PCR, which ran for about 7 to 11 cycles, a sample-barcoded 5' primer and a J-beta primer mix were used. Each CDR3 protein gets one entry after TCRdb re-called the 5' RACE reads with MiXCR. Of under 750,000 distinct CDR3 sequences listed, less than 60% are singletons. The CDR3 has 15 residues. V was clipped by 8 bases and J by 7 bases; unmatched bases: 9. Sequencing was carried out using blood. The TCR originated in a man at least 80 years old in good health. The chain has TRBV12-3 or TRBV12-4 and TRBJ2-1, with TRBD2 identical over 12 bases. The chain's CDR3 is CASCYLAGGPNEQFF. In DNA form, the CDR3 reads TGTGCCAGCTGTTACCTAGCGGGGGGGCCTAATGAGCAGTTCTTC.